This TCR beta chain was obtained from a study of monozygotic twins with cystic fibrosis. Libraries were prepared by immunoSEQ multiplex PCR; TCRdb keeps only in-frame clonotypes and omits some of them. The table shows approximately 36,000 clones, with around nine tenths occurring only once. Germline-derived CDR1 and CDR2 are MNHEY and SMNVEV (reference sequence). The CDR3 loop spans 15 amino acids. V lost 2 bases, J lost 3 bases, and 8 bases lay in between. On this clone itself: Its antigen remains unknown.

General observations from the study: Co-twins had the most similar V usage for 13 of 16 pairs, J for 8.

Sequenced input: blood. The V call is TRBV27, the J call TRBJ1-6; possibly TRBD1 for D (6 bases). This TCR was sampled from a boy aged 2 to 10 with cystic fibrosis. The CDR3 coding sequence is TGTGCCAGCAGTTTAAACAGGGTCTATAATTCACCCCTCCACTTT. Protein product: CASSLNRVYNSPLHF.